Below, 20 T cell receptor beta chains from the same sample are listed, as sequenced in a study of blood T cell repertoires in COVID-19. Sequenced by immunoSEQ multiplex PCR; TCRdb stores in-frame clones only, minus some. The sample includes about 60,000 clones, about 87% of them seen just once. Sequencing input: peripheral blood. These receptors all stem from a human donor with active COVID-19. The donor label of this sample is uncertain.

This clone showed up just once. CDR3 amino acids: CASSLPATNEKLFF. The CDR3 DNA is TGTGCCAGCAGTCTACCGGCAACTAATGAAAAACTGTTTTTT. The V and J genes are TRBV7-2 and TRBJ1-4; no definite D call. The V end was cut by 6 bases, the J end by 0 bases, with 8 bases between. This CDR3 is built from 14 residues. The germline V gene has CDR1 SGHTA and CDR2 FQGNSA.

The chain employs TRBV6-1 and TRBJ2-3; 10 nucleotides line up with TRBD2. Germline V gene lookup returns CDR1 MNHNS and CDR2 SASEGT. The CDR3 has 14 residues. Germline trimming cut 2 bases from V and 4 bases from J; bases unmatched to any gene: 0. This CDR3 reads CASSELAGADTQYF. The DNA of the CDR3 is TGTGCCAGCAGTGAACTAGCGGGAGCAGATACGCAGTATTTT.

The V call is TRBV5-1, the J call TRBJ2-3; D is ambiguous. Germline CDR1 SGHRS, CDR2 YFSETQ. The V end lost 7 bases, the J end lost 6 bases, and 15 bases lay between the germline ends. The CDR3 totals 13 residues. Here the CDR3 DNA reads TGCGCCAGCTTTCTAGGTGGTGGCGATACGCAGTATTTT. It encodes CASFLGGGDTQYF. Together with reference TRBV5-1 and TRBJ2-3, the CDR3 gives the full variable domain: KAGVTQTPRYLIKTRGQQVTLSCSPISGHRSVSWYQQTPGQGLQFLFEYFSETQRNKGNFPGRFSGRQFSNSRSEMNVSTLELGDSALYLCASFLGGGDTQYFGPGTRLTVL.

This clone has only one observation. V is TRBV5-1 and J is TRBJ2-7, with D possibly being TRBD1 (6 bases). With 7 bases removed from V and 3 bases from J, the gap between germline ends came to 17 bases. The CDR3 consists of 14 residues. The V gene's germline CDR1 is SGHRS and CDR2 YFSETQ. CDR3: CASGLTGLNYEQYF. The CDR3 nucleotides read TGCGCCAGCGGCCTGACAGGATTGAACTACGAGCAGTACTTC.

In DNA form, the CDR3 reads TGTGCCACGGGACTAGCGGGAGGGAACACCGGGGAGCTGTTTTTT. As protein: CATGLAGGNTGELFF. The V and J genes are TRBV24-1 and TRBJ2-2; TRBD2 aligns across 15 bases. The CDR3 contains 15 residues. With 10 bases clipped from V and 1 base from J, the junction kept 0 bases outside the gene matches. The V gene's germline CDR1 is KGHDR and CDR2 SFDVKD.

The rearrangement links TRBV4-1 to TRBJ2-1, with a possible D match to TRBD2 (5 bases). This CDR3 has 16 amino acids. Germline values: CDR1 MGHRA, CDR2 YSYEKL. V was cut by 5 bases and J by 0 bases, with 14 bases left in between. Written as DNA, the CDR3 is TGCGCCAGCAGCAAAGCACTAGGGTACTCCTACAATGAGCAGTTCTTC. Translating it yields CASSKALGYSYNEQFF.

V gene TRBV2 combines with J gene TRBJ2-5, with 8 bases matching TRBD2. The length of the CDR3 is 15 residues. CDR1 and CDR2 (germline): SNHLY, FYNNEI. The J segment lost 5 bases and the V segment lost 7 bases, leaving 12 bases of the junction unmatched. In DNA, the CDR3 is TGTGCCAGCACGCGGACGGGAGGGATGCGGGAGACCCAGTACTTC. Residues: CASTRTGGMRETQYF.

The CDR3 loop is CAWSVRRPSTDTQYF. As DNA, the CDR3 is TGTGCCTGGAGTGTAAGGCGGCCTAGCACAGATACGCAGTATTTT. The chain recombines TRBV30 with TRBJ2-3; D gene ambiguous. This CDR3 spans 15 amino acids. Per germline, CDR1 GTSNPN and CDR2 SVGIG (reference sequence). The V end was cut by 0 bases, the J end by 0 bases, with 10 bases between.

This chain links TRBV6-5 with TRBJ1-2, with a weak D call TRBD1 (5 bases). Trimming removed 6 bases at V and 2 bases at J, with 10 bases between. Germline lookup yields CDR1 MNHEY and CDR2 SVGAGI. CDR3 length equals 13 residues. CDR3 nucleotides: TGTGCCAGCAGATCCAGGGAAAACTATGGCTACACCTTC. Protein sequence: CASRSRENYGYTF.

V usage is TRBV5-1 and J usage is TRBJ2-1; 10 bases fit TRBD1. Per the germline V gene, CDR1 is SGHRS and CDR2 is YFSETQ. The CDR3 is made up of 15 amino acids. Losses at the gene ends were 2 bases for V and 14 bases for J; bases not matched to a gene: 13. The CDR3 loop reads CASSLPLGTGDSEFF. CDR3 sequence (DNA): TGCGCCAGCAGCTTACCCCTCGGGACAGGGGACTCGGAGTTCTTC.

The chain has TRBV28 and TRBJ1-4; possible D gene TRBD1, 5 bases. Germline V gene sequence: CDR1 MDHEN, CDR2 SYDVKM. The CDR3 contains 15 residues. Trimming stripped 5 bases from V and 3 bases from J, with 13 bases between. CDR3 sequence reads: CASSVAGGPNEKLFF. CDR3 DNA: TGTGCCAGCAGTGTCGCGGGGGGTCCTAATGAAAAACTGTTTTTT.

V gene TRBV2 combines with J gene TRBJ2-3; D possibly corresponds to TRBD2 (7 bases). The CDR3 extends over 15 amino acids. Germline V gene lookup returns CDR1 SNHLY and CDR2 FYNNEI. Trimming shortened V by 3 bases and J by 5 bases, and 15 bases separated the two germline ends. The CDR3 loop reads CASSEGGRGGDTQYF. The CDR3 DNA reads TGTGCCAGCAGTGAGGGGGGGCGAGGGGGAGATACGCAGTATTTT. The full variable domain, rest sourced from reference TRBV2 and TRBJ2-3, is EPEVTQTPSHQVTQMGQEVILRCVPISNHLYFYWYRQILGQKVEFLVSFYNNEISEKSEIFDDQFSVERPDGSNFTLKIRSTKLEDSAMYFCASSEGGRGGDTQYFGPGTRLTVL.

V usage is TRBV2 and J usage is TRBJ2-7, with TRBD1 matching over 7 bases. The germline gives CDR1 SNHLY, CDR2 FYNNEI. The CDR3 contains 11 residues. Germline trimming cut 7 bases from V and 7 bases from J; bases unmatched to any gene: 4. In nucleotides, the CDR3 is TGTGCCAGCACAGGGGGAAGGGAGCAGTACTTC. This sequence encodes CASTGGREQYF.

The J gene is TRBJ1-1, the V gene TRBV23-1, with a tentative D call TRBD1 (5 bases). TRBV23-1 falls under the ORF class, with uncertain function. The V gene lost 0 bases and the J gene lost 1 base, with 12 bases spanning the gap. This CDR3 spans 16 amino acids. CDR3 DNA: TGCGCCAGCAGTCAATCGCTTAGGGGTCGGAACACTGAAGCTTTCTTT. As protein: CASSQSLRGRNTEAFF.

Written as DNA, the CDR3 is TGTGCCAGCAGCTTCTTTCCACGGGGGGCGGATACGCAGTATTTT. Residues: CASSFFPRGADTQYF. The V call is TRBV7-2, the J call TRBJ2-3; possible D gene TRBD2, 7 bases. Trimming pared 3 bases from V and 6 bases from J, leaving 16 bases between. This CDR3 is 15 amino acids long. The germline V gene has CDR1 SGHTA and CDR2 FQGNSA.

This clone was seen just once. This chain connects TRBV6-5 to TRBJ2-1; 11 nucleotides line up with TRBD2. Germline V CDR1 and CDR2: MNHEY, SVGAGI. Losses at the gene ends were 8 bases for V and 5 bases for J; bases not matched to a gene: 8. The CDR3 length is 15 residues. CDR3 amino acids: CASDHSGRADNEQFF. As DNA, the CDR3 is TGTGCCAGCGACCATAGCGGGAGGGCAGACAATGAGCAGTTCTTC.

The V and J genes are TRBV29-1 and TRBJ2-2; possible D gene TRBD1, 5 bases. In germline, CDR1 is SQVTM, CDR2 ANQGSEA. The CDR3 sequence is 14 residues long. Trimming took 5 bases from V and 1 from J, leaving 11 bases between them. CDR3 residues: CSVQGWKNTGELFF. The CDR3 region has the DNA TGCAGCGTTCAGGGTTGGAAGAACACCGGGGAGCTGTTTTTT.

This chain uses TRBV18 with TRBJ1-6; D unresolved. With 3 bases removed from V and 5 bases from J, the gap between germline ends came to 8 bases. The CDR3 spans 14 residues. Germline values: CDR1 KGHSH, CDR2 LQKENI. CDR3 loop: CASSPREDNSPLHF. CDR3 bases: TGTGCCAGCTCACCCCGCGAGGATAATTCACCCCTCCACTTT. Full variable domain (outside the CDR3, taken from reference TRBV18 and TRBJ1-6): NAGVMQNPRHLVRRRGQEARLRCSPMKGHSHVYWYRQLPEEGLKFMVYLQKENIIDESGMPKERFSAEFPKEGPSILRIQQVVRGDSAAYFCASSPREDNSPLHFGNGTRLTVT.

The chain recombines TRBV9 with TRBJ2-7; 8 bases match TRBD1. Germline V gene data show CDR1 as SGDLS and CDR2 as YYNGEE. The CDR3 has 15 amino acids. V gave up 3 bases and J gave up 3 bases; unmatched junction bases: 8. CDR3 nucleotide sequence: TGTGCCAGCAGCGGAGGACAGGGCTCCTACTACGAGCAGTACTTC. As protein: CASSGGQGSYYEQYF.

This sequence joins TRBV4-2 and TRBJ2-6; TRBD2 agrees at 8 bases. The germline V gene encodes CDR1 LGHNA and CDR2 YNFKEQ. The CDR3 totals 18 residues. Germline trimming cut 1 base from V and 4 bases from J; bases unmatched to any gene: 9. The CDR3 DNA follows: TGTGCCAGCAGCCAAGTAACTAGCGGCCCGCTCGGGGCCAACGTCCTGACTTTC. Its protein is CASSQVTSGPLGANVLTF.